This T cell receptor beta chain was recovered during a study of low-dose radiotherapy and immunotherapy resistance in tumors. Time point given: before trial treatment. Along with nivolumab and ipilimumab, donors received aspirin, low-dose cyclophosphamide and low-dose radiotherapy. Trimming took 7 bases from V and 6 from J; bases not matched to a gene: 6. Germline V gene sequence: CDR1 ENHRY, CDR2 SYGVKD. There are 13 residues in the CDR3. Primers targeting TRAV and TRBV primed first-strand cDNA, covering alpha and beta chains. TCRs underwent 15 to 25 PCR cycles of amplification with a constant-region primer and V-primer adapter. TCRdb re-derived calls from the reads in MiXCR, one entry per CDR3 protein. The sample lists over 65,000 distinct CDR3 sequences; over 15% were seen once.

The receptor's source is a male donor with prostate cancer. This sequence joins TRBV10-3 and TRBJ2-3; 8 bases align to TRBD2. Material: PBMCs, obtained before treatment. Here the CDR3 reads CAINRGGRDTQYF. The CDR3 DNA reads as TGTGCCATCAATCGGGGGGGGCGGGATACGCAGTATTTT.